This TCR beta chain was captured in a study of T cell repertoires in cytomegalovirus infection. Across the study: The study used recently identified HLA-C-restricted and well-studied HLA-B-restricted CMV epitopes. Public signatures in TCR beta pointed to CMV infection and matching HLA type. General observations from the study: CMV-specific TCR beta clonotypes restricted by HLA-C were the ones dominating the ex vivo response. Cumulative frequency of public TCR beta families picked out carriers of CMV plus the relevant HLA.

Turning to this clonotype: Its target is unknown.

The J segment lost 2 bases and the V segment lost 10 bases, leaving 17 bases of the junction unmatched. The CDR3 has 17 amino acids. Germline CDR1 is MDHEN and CDR2 is SYDVKM. TCRdb passed the reads through MiXCR, listing each CDR3 protein once. The table has about 570,000 distinct CDR3 sequences, approximately 40% seen once; the top ten hold about 46%. The chain employs TRBV28 and TRBJ2-3; TRBD2 agrees at 8 bases. The source is a human donor in good health (CMV status not recorded). Some clones in this sample may be carry-over from other donors' samples. Sequencing was performed on cultured PBMCs, taken from culture after CMV antigen stimulation. The CDR3 sequence is CATSRGSAGGDTDTQYF. CDR3 coding DNA: TGTGCCACCTCTCGAGGATCTGCGGGGGGAGACACAGATACGCAGTATTTT. The complete variable domain, with remaining parts taken from reference TRBV28 and TRBJ2-3, reads DVKVTQSSRYLVKRTGEKVFLECVQDMDHENMFWYRQDPGLGLRLIYFSYDVKMKEKGDIPEGYSVSREKKERFSLILESASTNQTSMYLCATSRGSAGGDTDTQYFGPGTRLTVL.